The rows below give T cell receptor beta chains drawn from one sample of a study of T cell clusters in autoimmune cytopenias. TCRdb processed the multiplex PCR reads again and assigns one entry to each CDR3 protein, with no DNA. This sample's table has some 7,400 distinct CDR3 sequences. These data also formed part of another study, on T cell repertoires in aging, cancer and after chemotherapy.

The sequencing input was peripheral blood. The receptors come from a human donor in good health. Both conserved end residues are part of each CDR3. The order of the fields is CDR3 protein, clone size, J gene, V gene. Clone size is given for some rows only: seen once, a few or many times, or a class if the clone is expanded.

CDR3 protein: CASSFRWTGFNEQYF
clone size: NA
J gene: TRBJ2-7
V gene: TRBV5-1

CDR3 protein: CASSLGRAGAGEQYF
clone size: NA
J gene: TRBJ2-7
V gene: TRBV27

CDR3 protein: CASSFGAYNEQFF
clone size: NA
J gene: TRBJ2-1
V gene: TRBV5-5

CDR3 protein: CASSIQGARSPGELFF
clone size: medium-sized
J gene: TRBJ2-2
V gene: TRBV19

CDR3 protein: CASSRRTSGRGPGELFF
clone size: medium-sized
J gene: TRBJ2-2
V gene: TRBV19

CDR3 protein: CASSKQGPEGYTF
clone size: NA
J gene: TRBJ1-2
V gene: TRBV12-3/TRBV12-4

CDR3 protein: CASSSTGSGNQPQHF
clone size: NA
J gene: TRBJ1-5
V gene: TRBV7-9

CDR3 protein: CASSFRETQYF
clone size: NA
J gene: TRBJ2-5
V gene: TRBV27

CDR3 protein: CAISVATVYGYTF
clone size: NA
J gene: TRBJ1-2
V gene: TRBV10-3

CDR3 protein: CASSLGRGGPGLDTQYF
clone size: NA
J gene: TRBJ2-3
V gene: TRBV27

CDR3 protein: CASSIRGQNYGYTF
clone size: NA
J gene: TRBJ1-2
V gene: TRBV19

CDR3 protein: CASSSPGQQETQYF
clone size: NA
J gene: TRBJ2-5
V gene: TRBV5-1

CDR3 protein: CAQESSSYNEQFF
clone size: medium-sized
J gene: TRBJ2-1
V gene: TRBV30

CDR3 protein: CASSASSKGAPYEQYF
clone size: NA
J gene: TRBJ2-7
V gene: TRBV9

CDR3 protein: CASSSSGTSSSYNEQFF
clone size: NA
J gene: TRBJ2-1
V gene: TRBV7-6

CDR3 protein: CASSTLRGAGPNEKLFF
clone size: NA
J gene: TRBJ1-4
V gene: TRBV6-4

CDR3 protein: CASSLAPGTERNTEAFF
clone size: NA
J gene: TRBJ1-1
V gene: TRBV5-1

CDR3 protein: CASRGTSGAEQFF
clone size: NA
J gene: TRBJ2-1
V gene: TRBV5-1

CDR3 protein: CASREREGPIGTEAFF
clone size: NA
J gene: TRBJ1-1
V gene: TRBV7-6

CDR3 protein: CASSFLQGAEAFF
clone size: NA
J gene: TRBJ1-1
V gene: TRBV12-3/TRBV12-4

CDR3 protein: CAWSRLGGGPDTQYF
clone size: medium-sized
J gene: TRBJ2-3
V gene: TRBV30

CDR3 protein: CASSLNPSLGDTQYF
clone size: NA
J gene: TRBJ2-3
V gene: TRBV11-2

CDR3 protein: CASSPEVGQPQHF
clone size: NA
J gene: TRBJ1-5
V gene: TRBV6-1

CDR3 protein: CASSPGQLQETQYF
clone size: medium-sized
J gene: TRBJ2-5
V gene: TRBV5-4

CDR3 protein: CASSLSGAYGYTF
clone size: NA
J gene: TRBJ1-2
V gene: TRBV12-3/TRBV12-4

CDR3 protein: CAWSVHRAPYEQYF
clone size: NA
J gene: TRBJ2-7
V gene: TRBV30

CDR3 protein: CAWSVLSEDQPQHF
clone size: medium-sized
J gene: TRBJ1-5
V gene: TRBV30

CDR3 protein: CASSLRGIGEQYF
clone size: NA
J gene: TRBJ2-7
V gene: TRBV13